A single sample gave rise to the 17 T cell receptor beta chains below, sequenced in a study of T cell responses to AZD1222 COVID-19 vaccine. Sequenced by immunoSEQ multiplex PCR; TCRdb stores in-frame clones only, minus some. The top ten hold 1.7% of the sample, which has around 220,000 clones, roughly 94% seen once. Sequences were derived from peripheral blood, sampled 28 days after the second dose of the MenACWY control vaccine. The receptors come from an adult who received the MenACWY meningococcal vaccine as a control.

V gene TRBV4-1 combines with J gene TRBJ2-3, with D unresolved. V was shortened by 1 base and J by 0 bases, with 5 bases between the two germline ends. The V gene's germline CDR1 is MGHRA and CDR2 YSYEKL. The length of the CDR3 is 14 residues. CDR3 sequence reads: CASSQVASTDTQYF. The CDR3 nucleotides read TGCGCCAGCAGCCAAGTAGCTAGCACAGATACGCAGTATTTT.

The chain carries TRBV6-5 and TRBJ1-2; 7 positions agree with TRBD1. V dropped 0 bases and J dropped 7; count of bases not matched to a gene: 11. From germline, CDR1 is MNHEY and CDR2 SVGAGI. The CDR3 runs 16 residues. The CDR3 sequence is CASSYSNDQGGGGYTF. The CDR3 DNA reads as TGTGCCAGCAGTTACTCGAACGACCAGGGGGGGGGTGGCTACACCTTC.

The chain combines TRBV13 with TRBJ1-2, with TRBD1 as a possible D gene (6 bases). Germline values: CDR1 PRHDT, CDR2 FYEKMQ (reference sequence). The V end was cut by 5 bases, the J end by 7 bases, with 23 bases between. This CDR3 spans 16 amino acids. The CDR3 is CASSPQSLGGRAGYTF. The CDR3 DNA follows: TGTGCCAGCAGCCCGCAAAGTCTTGGGGGGCGCGCTGGCTACACCTTC.

This chain connects TRBV30 to TRBJ1-3; no reliable D call. V lost 4 bases, J lost 3 bases, and 16 bases lay in between. The CDR3 is 15 amino acids. Germline-derived CDR1 and CDR2 are GTSNPN and SVGIG (reference sequence). In nucleotides, the CDR3 is TGTGCCTGGACGGTCTTTGAGACATTTGGAAACACCATATATTTT. Translated, it gives CAWTVFETFGNTIYF.

The V and J genes are TRBV5-4 and TRBJ2-7; D might be TRBD2 (5 bases). This CDR3 has 14 amino acids. Germline CDR1 SGHNT, CDR2 YYREEE (reference sequence). Trimming stripped 2 bases from V and 2 bases from J, with 11 bases between. The CDR3 sequence is CASSLSGFAYEQYF. The CDR3 coding sequence is TGTGCCAGCAGCTTATCGGGGTTCGCCTACGAGCAGTACTTC. The variable domain in full, with the rest retrieved from reference TRBV5-4 and TRBJ2-7, is ETGVTQSPTHLIKTRGQQVTLRCSSQSGHNTVSWYQQALGQGPQFIFQYYREEENGRGNFPPRFSGLQFPNYSSELNVNALELDDSALYLCASSLSGFAYEQYFGPGTRLTVT.

The rearrangement joins TRBV7-2 to TRBJ2-7; D is perhaps TRBD1 (6 bases). V lost 1 base to trimming and J lost 0 bases, with 16 bases between them. CDR1 and CDR2 from the germline V gene are SGHTA and FQGNSA. CDR3 length equals 17 residues. This CDR3 reads CASSLGATGLSSYEQYF. The CDR3 nucleotides read TGTGCCAGCAGCTTAGGGGCCACAGGGCTTAGCTCCTACGAGCAGTACTTC.

The J gene is TRBJ2-1, the V gene TRBV20-1, with a possible D match to TRBD2 (5 bases). This CDR3 has 14 amino acids. Trimming left V 3 bases short and J 3 bases short, with 12 bases between. Germline CDR1 and CDR2: DFQATT and SNEGSKA (reference sequence). This CDR3 reads CSASRGSIYNEQFF. CDR3 nucleotides: TGCAGTGCTAGTCGTGGGAGTATCTACAATGAGCAGTTCTTC.

J is TRBJ2-4 and V is TRBV3-1 (or the pseudogene TRBV3-2), with 7 bases lining up with TRBD2. There are 11 residues in the CDR3. V lost 7 bases and J lost 9; bases outside the gene matches: 3. The germline V gene has CDR1 LGHDT and CDR2 YNNKEL (reference sequence). The CDR3 sequence: CASTTGGIQYF. The CDR3 nucleotides are TGTGCCAGCACCACGGGAGGCATTCAGTACTTC.

The CDR3 region has the DNA TGTGCCAGTAGTATCTATTCGGACCAAGAGACCCAGTACTTC. This gives the protein CASSIYSDQETQYF. The genes are TRBV19 and TRBJ2-5; D is uncertain. In germline, CDR1 is LNHDA, CDR2 SQIVND (reference sequence). CDR3 length equals 14 residues. The V end was cut by 3 bases, the J end by 0 bases, with 8 bases between.

The chain carries TRBV11-2 and TRBJ2-3; possible D gene TRBD2, 5 bases. V was clipped by 3 bases and J by 5 bases, with 18 bases between them. CDR3 size: 16 residues. CDR1 and CDR2 from the germline V gene are SGHAT and FQNNGV. In DNA, the CDR3 is TGTGCCAGCAGCTTGCGGAGTCGGACTGGTATAGATACGCAGTATTTT. Amino acids: CASSLRSRTGIDTQYF.

This sequence joins TRBV3-1 (or the pseudogene TRBV3-2) and TRBJ1-4; TRBD1 agrees at 7 bases. Germline CDR1 and CDR2: LGHDT and YNNKEL (reference sequence). There are 15 residues in the CDR3. Trimming at V came to 1 base and at J to 6 bases, leaving 5 bases not matched to a gene. CDR3 DNA sequence: TGTGCCAGCAGCCAAGTGACAGGGAGGGATGAAAAACTGTTTTTT. Protein product: CASSQVTGRDEKLFF.

As to this clone: Other DNA variants within this sample encode the same CDR3. CDR3 DNA sequence: TGTGCCAGCAGCACAGGGGGCTCCTACGAGCAGTACTTC. It specifies CASSTGGSYEQYF. The chain has TRBV28 and TRBJ2-7; 8 positions match TRBD1. With 6 bases clipped from V and 0 bases from J, the junction kept 1 base outside the gene matches. The germline V gene encodes CDR1 MDHEN and CDR2 SYDVKM. The CDR3 consists of 13 residues.

A remark on this clone: The germline gene is not matched at one end of the junction; a read error may be the cause. The CDR3 DNA is TGCGCCAGCAGCCAAGATCTGCCTAACAAGGTCTTC. This codes for CASSQDLPNKVF. This chain links TRBV4-1 with TRBJ2-1; D ambiguous. The CDR3 sequence is 12 residues long. Germline-derived CDR1 and CDR2 are MGHRA and YSYEKL.

The rearrangement joins TRBV11-2 to TRBJ1-1; D remains ambiguous. This CDR3 spans 13 amino acids. V dropped 4 bases and J dropped 10 bases, with 16 bases sitting between them. The germline CDR1 and CDR2 sequences are SGHAT and FQNNGV. The CDR3 is CASSSLESSVAFF. CDR3 DNA sequence: TGTGCCAGCAGCTCGCTTGAATCGAGTGTAGCTTTCTTT.

The chain has TRBV5-4 and TRBJ2-7, with 12 bases identical to TRBD1. Germline lookup yields CDR1 SGHNT and CDR2 YYREEE (reference sequence). Trimming at V came to 4 bases and at J to 0 bases, leaving 5 bases not matched to a gene. This CDR3 is 16 amino acids long. The DNA of the CDR3 is TGTGCCAGCAGCCGGACGGGACAGGGGGCCTCCTACGAGCAGTACTTC. Its translation is CASSRTGQGASYEQYF.

V and J are TRBV14 and TRBJ2-7; D may correspond to TRBD1 or TRBD2 (5 bases each). Trimming cost V 6 bases and J 2 bases, with 14 bases left between them. Per the germline V gene, CDR1 is SGHDN and CDR2 is FVKESK. There are 14 residues in the CDR3. CDR3 nucleotide sequence: TGTGCCAGCAGTCTAGCCCGGGGCCCCTACGAGCAGTACTTC. This codes for CASSLARGPYEQYF.

This clone was counted once. This chain connects TRBV29-1 to TRBJ2-4; TRBD2 matches 13 bases. The length of the CDR3 is 15 residues. The V gene end was trimmed by 6 bases and the J gene end by 7 bases; junction bases not matched to a gene: 9. CDR1 is SQVTM and CDR2 is ANQGSEA in the germline V gene. The CDR3 region is CSVLGLAGVGNIQYF. The CDR3 DNA reads as TGCAGCGTCCTAGGACTAGCGGGAGTGGGGAACATTCAGTACTTC.